A selection of T cell receptor beta chains follows, all from one sample in a study of tumor-infiltrating lymphocytes in oesophageal squamous cell carcinoma. TCRdb processed the PCR reads anew with MiXCR; each CDR3 protein has one entry. The table lists roughly 9,800 distinct CDR3 sequences, approximately 60% of them singletons. The sample taken for sequencing was esophageal tumor tissue. The receptors stem from a female donor with esophageal squamous cell carcinoma. CDR3s include the opening cysteine and the closing phenylalanine or tryptophan. A D gene is named only where the DNA matches it firmly. Clone size is given for some rows only: seen once, a few or many times, or a class if the clone is expanded.

V gene	J gene	D gene	clone size	CDR3 protein	CDR3 DNA
TRBV7-8	TRBJ1-1	NA	NA	CASSRPGSGTEAFF	TGTGCCAGCAGCAGGCCAGGGTCAGGTACTGAAGCTTTCTTT
TRBV5-1	TRBJ2-5	NA	once	CASWSLGSPEGETQYF	TGCGCCAGCTGGTCCCTTGGGTCGCCTGAAGGGGAGACCCAGTACTTC
TRBV6-2/TRBV6-3	TRBJ2-5	TRBD2	NA	CASTTPGGRLQETQYF	TGTGCCAGCACTACACCGGGGGGGCGACTTCAAGAGACCCAGTACTTC
TRBV7-9	TRBJ2-1	NA	NA	CASSPVGAEQFF	TGTGCCAGCAGCCCTGTGGGAGCGGAGCAGTTCTTC
TRBV6-1	TRBJ2-5	NA	NA	CASSMNSQETQYF	TGTGCCAGCAGTATGAATAGCCAAGAGACCCAGTACTTC
TRBV27	TRBJ2-1	TRBD1	many	CASSLGDRPGINNEQFF	TGTGCCAGCAGTCTGGGGGACAGGCCGGGAATCAACAATGAGCAGTTCTTC
TRBV7-4	TRBJ2-1	NA	few	CASSSFRGSNEQFF	TGTGCCAGCAGCTCTTTTCGGGGGAGTAATGAGCAGTTCTTC
TRBV7-2	TRBJ2-1	NA	NA	CASSLDRPGNEQFF	TGTGCCAGCAGCTTAGATCGGCCGGGCAATGAGCAGTTCTTC
TRBV7-6	TRBJ2-7	NA	NA	CASSPTSGPSSYEQYF	TGTGCCAGCAGCCCGACCAGCGGGCCGAGCTCCTACGAGCAGTACTTC
TRBV6-8	TRBJ2-1	NA	once	CASSAGPGSYNEQFF	TGTGCCAGCAGTGCGGGACCTGGATCCTACAATGAGCAGTTCTTC
TRBV7-2	TRBJ2-1	TRBD2	NA	CASSSFLRLAETYNEQFF	TGTGCCAGCAGCTCCTTCCTGCGACTAGCGGAGACCTACAATGAGCAGTTCTTC
TRBV12-3/TRBV12-4	TRBJ1-1	NA	NA	CASRQDQNTEAFF	TGTGCCAGCAGGCAGGACCAAAACACTGAAGCTTTCTTT
TRBV6-1	TRBJ2-5	TRBD2	NA	CASNDGGAWETQYF	TGTGCCAGCAACGACGGGGGGGCGTGGGAGACCCAGTACTTC
TRBV7-6	TRBJ2-5	NA	NA	CASSLAHVTQYF	TGTGCCAGCAGCTTAGCGCATGTCACCCAGTACTTC
TRBV11-2	TRBJ2-5	TRBD2	NA	CASSLASAGSTDTQYF	TGTGCCAGCAGCCTTGCCTCAGCGGGGTCCACAGATACGCAGTACTTC
TRBV7-9	TRBJ2-5	NA	few	CASSLRASAQETQYF	TGTGCCAGCAGCTTAAGAGCGTCTGCCCAAGAGACCCAGTACTTC
TRBV19	TRBJ2-7	NA	NA	CASRPAAQDEQYF	TGTGCCAGTAGGCCGGCCGCGCAGGACGAGCAGTACTTC
TRBV7-9	TRBJ1-5	NA	medium-sized	CASSLGGGNQPQHF	TGTGCCAGCAGCCTCGGGGGGGGGAATCAGCCCCAGCATTTT
TRBV12-3/TRBV12-4	TRBJ1-1	TRBD1	NA	CASRTRGKTEAFF	TGTGCCAGCAGAACCAGGGGGAAGACTGAAGCTTTCTTT
TRBV6-1	TRBJ2-3	TRBD1	medium-sized	CASRVQGATDTQYF	TGTGCCAGCAGAGTACAGGGGGCTACAGATACGCAGTATTTT
TRBV27	TRBJ1-4	NA	NA	CASSLRDPGGGEKLFF	TGTGCCAGCAGTTTACGGGACCCGGGCGGGGGTGAAAAACTGTTTTTT
TRBV14	TRBJ2-7	NA	once	CASSQDDINYEQYF	TGTGCCAGCAGCCAAGATGATATCAACTACGAGCAGTACTTC
TRBV20-1	TRBJ2-2	TRBD2	many	CSAKRLVGGSGELFF	TGCAGTGCCAAGAGACTCGTGGGGGGGTCCGGGGAGCTGTTTTTT
TRBV7-6	TRBJ2-1	NA	NA	CASSLGPAGDNEQFF	TGTGCTAGCAGCTTAGGTCCTGCAGGGGACAATGAGCAGTTCTTC
TRBV7-6	TRBJ1-4	TRBD1	NA	CASSLRTGSYEKLFF	TGTGCCAGCAGCTTAAGGACAGGCTCTTATGAAAAACTGTTTTTT
TRBV7-9	TRBJ2-1	NA	few	CASRFRGDHNEQFF	TGTGCCAGCAGATTTAGGGGGGATCACAATGAGCAGTTCTTC
TRBV19	TRBJ2-1	TRBD2	medium-sized	CASKALRPSGRNEQFF	TGTGCCAGTAAGGCCCTTAGGCCTAGCGGGAGGAATGAGCAGTTCTTC
TRBV5-4	TRBJ2-1	TRBD1	many	CASSFRGGRSEQFF	TGTGCCAGCAGCTTTCGAGGGGGCCGGAGTGAGCAGTTCTTC
TRBV7-2	TRBJ2-2	NA	NA	CASSFMRNTGELFF	TGTGCCAGCAGCTTCATGAGGAACACCGGGGAGCTGTTTTTT
TRBV7-2	TRBJ1-2	NA	NA	CASSLDFGADYGYTF	TGTGCCAGCAGCTTAGATTTTGGAGCCGACTATGGCTACACCTTC
TRBV7-3	TRBJ1-5	NA	NA	CASSSTGQPQHF	TGTGCCAGCAGCTCGACCGGGCAGCCCCAGCATTTT
TRBV7-6	TRBJ2-5	NA	NA	CASAVREETQYF	TGTGCCAGCGCGGTCAGGGAAGAGACCCAGTACTTC
TRBV5-4	TRBJ1-1	NA	few	CASSFGSGVANTEAFF	TGTGCCAGCAGCTTTGGTTCAGGGGTTGCGAACACTGAAGCTTTCTTT
TRBV10-3	TRBJ2-7	NA	NA	CAIGRTGGVDNEQYF	TGTGCCATCGGGCGGACTGGCGGGGTAGACAATGAGCAGTACTTC
TRBV7-2	TRBJ1-5	TRBD1	NA	CASSLFRGTGNSNQPQHF	TGTGCCAGCAGCTTATTTCGGGGGACAGGGAATAGCAATCAGCCCCAGCATTTT
TRBV7-9	TRBJ1-1	NA	medium-sized	CASSEGAGTEAFF	TGTGCCAGCAGTGAAGGGGCTGGAACTGAAGCTTTCTTT
TRBV6-1	TRBJ2-4	TRBD1	few	CASSEEGQGVWAKNIQYF	TGTGCCAGCAGTGAAGAGGGACAGGGGGTCTGGGCCAAAAACATTCAGTACTTC